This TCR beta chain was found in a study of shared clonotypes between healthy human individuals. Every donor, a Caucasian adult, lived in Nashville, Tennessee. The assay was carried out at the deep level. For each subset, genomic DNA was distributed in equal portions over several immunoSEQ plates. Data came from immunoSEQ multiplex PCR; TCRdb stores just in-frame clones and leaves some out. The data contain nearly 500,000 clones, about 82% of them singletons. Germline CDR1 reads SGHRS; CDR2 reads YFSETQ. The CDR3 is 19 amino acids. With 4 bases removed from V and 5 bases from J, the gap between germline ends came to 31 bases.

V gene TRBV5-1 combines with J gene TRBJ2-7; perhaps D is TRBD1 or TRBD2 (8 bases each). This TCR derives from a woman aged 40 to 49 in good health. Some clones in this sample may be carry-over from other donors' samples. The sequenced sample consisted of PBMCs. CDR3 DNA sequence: TGCGCCAGCAGCCACTCTGGCCCAGGGGGCTTGGCGGGAGGTAACGAGCAGTACTTC. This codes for CASSHSGPGGLAGGNEQYF.